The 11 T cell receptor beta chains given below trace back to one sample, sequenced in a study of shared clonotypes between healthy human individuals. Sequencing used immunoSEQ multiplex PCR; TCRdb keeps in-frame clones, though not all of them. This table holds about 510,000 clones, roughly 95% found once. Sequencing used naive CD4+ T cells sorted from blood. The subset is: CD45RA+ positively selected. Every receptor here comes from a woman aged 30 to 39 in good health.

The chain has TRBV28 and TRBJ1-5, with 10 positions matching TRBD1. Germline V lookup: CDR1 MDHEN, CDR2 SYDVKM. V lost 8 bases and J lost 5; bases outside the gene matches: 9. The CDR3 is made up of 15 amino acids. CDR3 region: CASSRPGTGDQPQHF. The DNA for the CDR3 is TGTGCCAGCTCACGCCCCGGGACAGGGGATCAGCCCCAGCATTTT.

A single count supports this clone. This CDR3 reads CASSFLQNTIYF. The CDR3 region has the DNA TGTGCCAGCAGCTTTCTTCAAAACACCATATATTTT. The chain has TRBV7-2 and TRBJ1-3; D uncertain. Trimming stripped 3 bases from V and 6 bases from J, with 6 bases between. Germline V gene lookup returns CDR1 SGHTA and CDR2 FQGNSA. CDR3 size: 12 residues. The whole variable domain, filled in from reference TRBV7-2 and TRBJ1-3, reads GAGVSQSPSNKVTEKGKDVELRCDPISGHTALYWYRQSLGQGLEFLIYFQGNSAPDKSGLPSDRFSAERTGGSVSTLTIQRTQQEDSAVYLCASSFLQNTIYFGEGSWLTVV.

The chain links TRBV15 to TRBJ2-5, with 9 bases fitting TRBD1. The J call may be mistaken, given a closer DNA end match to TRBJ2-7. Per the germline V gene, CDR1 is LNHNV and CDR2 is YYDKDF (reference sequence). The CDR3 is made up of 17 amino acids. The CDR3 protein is CATSRTHVWTGVYEQYF. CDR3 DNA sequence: TGTGCCACCAGCAGAACACACGTCTGGACAGGGGTGTACGAGCAGTACTTC.

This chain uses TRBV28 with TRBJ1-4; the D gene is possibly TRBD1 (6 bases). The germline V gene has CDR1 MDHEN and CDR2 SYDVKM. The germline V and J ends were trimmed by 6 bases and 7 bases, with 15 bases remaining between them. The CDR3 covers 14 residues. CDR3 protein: CASSFPDSSEKLFF. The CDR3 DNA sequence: TGTGCCAGCAGCTTCCCGGACAGTAGTGAAAAACTGTTTTTT.

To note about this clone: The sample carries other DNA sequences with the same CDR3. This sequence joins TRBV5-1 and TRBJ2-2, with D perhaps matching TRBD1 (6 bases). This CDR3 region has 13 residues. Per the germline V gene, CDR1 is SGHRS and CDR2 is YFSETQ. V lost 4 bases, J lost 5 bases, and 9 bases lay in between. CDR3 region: CASSAQGTGELFF. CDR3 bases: TGCGCCAGCAGCGCCCAGGGGACCGGGGAGCTGTTTTTT.

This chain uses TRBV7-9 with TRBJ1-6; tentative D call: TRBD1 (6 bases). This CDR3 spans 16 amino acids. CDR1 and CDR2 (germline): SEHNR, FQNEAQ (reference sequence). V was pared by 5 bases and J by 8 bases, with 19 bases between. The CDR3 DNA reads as TGTGCCAGCAGCACCGTCGGGGGGCCGGGGTATTCACCCCTCCACTTT. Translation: CASSTVGGPGYSPLHF.

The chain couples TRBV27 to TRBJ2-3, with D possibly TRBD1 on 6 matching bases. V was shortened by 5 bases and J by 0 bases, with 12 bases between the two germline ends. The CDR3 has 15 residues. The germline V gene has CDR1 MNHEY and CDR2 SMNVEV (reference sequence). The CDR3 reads CASSQQGISTDTQYF. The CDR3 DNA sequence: TGTGCCAGCAGTCAGCAGGGGATAAGCACAGATACGCAGTATTTT.

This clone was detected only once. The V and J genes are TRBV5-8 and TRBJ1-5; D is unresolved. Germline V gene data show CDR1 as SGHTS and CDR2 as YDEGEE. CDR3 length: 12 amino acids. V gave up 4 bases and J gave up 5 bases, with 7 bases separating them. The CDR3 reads CASSHGDQPQHF. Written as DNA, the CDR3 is TGTGCCAGCAGCCATGGGGATCAGCCCCAGCATTTT.

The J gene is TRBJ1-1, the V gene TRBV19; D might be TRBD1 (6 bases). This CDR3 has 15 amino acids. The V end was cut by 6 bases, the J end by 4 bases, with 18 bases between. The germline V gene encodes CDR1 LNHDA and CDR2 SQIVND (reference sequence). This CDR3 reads CASRAGARDPTEAFF. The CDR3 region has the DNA TGTGCCAGTAGGGCAGGGGCTAGGGACCCCACTGAAGCTTTCTTT.

CDR3: CASSLVGGTGNQPQHF. CDR3 coding DNA: TGTGCCAGCAGCTTAGTGGGGGGTACGGGCAATCAGCCCCAGCATTTT. This chain connects TRBV7-8 to TRBJ1-5; D is possibly TRBD1 (5 bases). Germline V CDR1 and CDR2: SGHVS, FQNEAQ. This CDR3 has 16 residues. The V and J ends lost 1 base and 2 bases respectively, with 12 bases between them.

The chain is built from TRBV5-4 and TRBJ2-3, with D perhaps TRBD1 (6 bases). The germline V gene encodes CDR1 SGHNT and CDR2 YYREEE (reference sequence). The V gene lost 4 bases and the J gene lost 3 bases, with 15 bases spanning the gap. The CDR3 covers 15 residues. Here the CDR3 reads CASSPTGQRTDTQYF. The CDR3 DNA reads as TGTGCCAGCAGCCCCACCGGACAGCGTACAGATACGCAGTATTTT.